This is a list of T cell receptor beta chains from one sample in a study of blood T cells in healthy people across ages. TCRdb reanalysed the 5' RACE reads using MiXCR and keeps one entry per CDR3 protein. The sample lists more than 550,000 distinct CDR3 sequences; roughly 20% were seen once. Sequenced material: blood. The receptor set was obtained from a man aged 70 or older in good health. Both conserved end residues are part of each CDR3. A D gene is named only where the DNA matches it firmly. The listing skips clone size in some rows; elsewhere it reads once, few, many or a size class.

d_gene: .; abundance: .; v_gene: TRBV7-3; j_gene: TRBJ1-3; CDR3aa: CASSLGPCLRGNTIYF; CDR3nt: TGTGCCAGCAGCCTCGGGCCCTGTTTGAGGGGAAACACCATATATTTT
d_gene: .; abundance: .; v_gene: TRBV29-1; j_gene: TRBJ2-2; CDR3aa: CSVVVGAATGELFF; CDR3nt: TGCAGCGTTGTGGTAGGGGCGGCGACCGGGGAGCTGTTTTTT
d_gene: .; abundance: few; v_gene: TRBV18; j_gene: TRBJ2-7; CDR3aa: CASSPEGEQYF; CDR3nt: TGTGCCAGCTCACCGGAGGGCGAGCAGTACTTC
d_gene: TRBD1; abundance: few; v_gene: TRBV13; j_gene: TRBJ1-5; CDR3aa: CASSLPGGGSNQPQHF; CDR3nt: TGTGCCAGCAGCTTACCAGGGGGCGGGAGCAATCAGCCCCAGCATTTT
d_gene: .; abundance: few; v_gene: TRBV5-1; j_gene: TRBJ2-5; CDR3aa: CASSLLRTEGQETQYF; CDR3nt: TGCGCCAGCAGCTTGCTTCGGACAGAGGGCCAAGAGACCCAGTACTTC
d_gene: TRBD1; abundance: few; v_gene: TRBV7-2; j_gene: TRBJ1-1; CDR3aa: CASSSGTGEFTEAFF; CDR3nt: TGTGCCAGCAGCTCCGGGACAGGGGAGTTCACTGAAGCTTTCTTT
d_gene: .; abundance: .; v_gene: TRBV19; j_gene: TRBJ1-3; CDR3aa: CATSVVGNTIYF; CDR3nt: TGTGCCACCTCGGTCGTTGGAAACACCATATATTTT
d_gene: .; abundance: .; v_gene: TRBV12-3/TRBV12-4; j_gene: TRBJ1-5; CDR3aa: CASSFGGVTNQPQHF; CDR3nt: TGTGCCAGCAGTTTTGGTGGGGTCACCAATCAGCCCCAGCATTTT
d_gene: TRBD1; abundance: few; v_gene: TRBV20-1; j_gene: TRBJ2-3; CDR3aa: CSAWTGMTDTQYF; CDR3nt: TGCAGTGCTTGGACAGGGATGACAGATACGCAGTATTTT
d_gene: TRBD2; abundance: few; v_gene: TRBV20-1; j_gene: TRBJ2-7; CDR3aa: CSAVPGTSGDEQYF; CDR3nt: TGCAGTGCTGTACCCGGGACTAGCGGAGACGAGCAGTACTTC
d_gene: .; abundance: few; v_gene: TRBV6-5; j_gene: TRBJ1-6; CDR3aa: CASSYSTMGSFNSPLHF; CDR3nt: TGTGCCAGCAGTTACTCGACTATGGGGAGTTTTAATTCACCCCTCCACTTT
d_gene: .; abundance: few; v_gene: TRBV12-3/TRBV12-4; j_gene: TRBJ1-6; CDR3aa: CASSQTPNSPLHF; CDR3nt: TGTGCCAGCAGTCAGACCCCCAATTCACCCCTCCACTTT
d_gene: .; abundance: .; v_gene: TRBV5-1; j_gene: TRBJ1-1; CDR3aa: CASSQLLGENTEAFF; CDR3nt: TGCGCCAGCAGCCAGTTGCTCGGAGAGAACACTGAAGCTTTCTTT
d_gene: .; abundance: few; v_gene: TRBV12-3/TRBV12-4; j_gene: TRBJ1-2; CDR3aa: CATQLRANYGYTF; CDR3nt: TGTGCCACCCAACTCAGAGCTAACTATGGCTACACCTTC
d_gene: TRBD1; abundance: few; v_gene: TRBV20-1; j_gene: TRBJ1-5; CDR3aa: CSADRRGPNQPQHF; CDR3nt: TGCAGTGCCGATCGCAGGGGGCCCAATCAGCCCCAGCATTTT
d_gene: .; abundance: .; v_gene: TRBV6-6; j_gene: TRBJ2-3; CDR3aa: CASVRGATDTQYF; CDR3nt: TGTGCCAGCGTCCGTGGGGCTACAGATACGCAGTATTTT
d_gene: TRBD2; abundance: .; v_gene: TRBV7-9; j_gene: TRBJ2-1; CDR3aa: CASSPRERTSGSVNEQFF; CDR3nt: TGTGCCAGCAGCCCTAGAGAGCGGACTAGCGGGAGTGTCAATGAGCAGTTCTTC
d_gene: .; abundance: few; v_gene: TRBV27; j_gene: TRBJ1-4; CDR3aa: CASSLSLGAHEKLFF; CDR3nt: TGTGCCAGCAGTTTAAGTTTGGGGGCGCATGAAAAACTGTTTTTT
d_gene: .; abundance: .; v_gene: TRBV2; j_gene: TRBJ1-5; CDR3aa: CASRIDSNQPQHF; CDR3nt: TGTGCCAGCAGGATTGATAGCAATCAGCCCCAGCATTTT
d_gene: .; abundance: .; v_gene: TRBV2; j_gene: TRBJ1-4; CDR3aa: CASSEEQTTLKLFF; CDR3nt: TGTGCCAGCAGTGAAGAGCAGACCACGCTCAAACTGTTTTTT
d_gene: TRBD2; abundance: .; v_gene: TRBV24-1; j_gene: TRBJ2-1; CDR3aa: CATSDPGLADDEQFF; CDR3nt: TGTGCCACCAGTGATCCGGGACTAGCGGATGATGAGCAGTTCTTC
d_gene: .; abundance: .; v_gene: TRBV5-1; j_gene: TRBJ2-3; CDR3aa: CASSPRLSDTQYF; CDR3nt: TGCGCCAGCAGCCCCCGCCTTTCAGATACGCAGTATTTT
d_gene: TRBD1; abundance: few; v_gene: TRBV15; j_gene: TRBJ2-3; CDR3aa: CATFSTGGFTDTQYF; CDR3nt: TGTGCCACCTTTAGTACAGGGGGTTTCACAGATACGCAGTATTTT
d_gene: .; abundance: few; v_gene: TRBV7-9; j_gene: TRBJ2-7; CDR3aa: CASTWGAAPEQYF; CDR3nt: TGTGCCAGCACCTGGGGCGCAGCTCCCGAGCAGTACTTC
d_gene: TRBD1; abundance: few; v_gene: TRBV6-6; j_gene: TRBJ1-5; CDR3aa: CASSWTGDRQPQHF; CDR3nt: TGTGCCAGCAGCTGGACAGGGGATCGCCAGCCCCAGCATTTT
d_gene: .; abundance: many; v_gene: TRBV10-1; j_gene: TRBJ2-1; CDR3aa: CASSRNRAGNEQFF; CDR3nt: TGCGCCAGCAGTAGGAACAGGGCTGGCAATGAGCAGTTCTTC
d_gene: .; abundance: .; v_gene: TRBV2; j_gene: TRBJ2-1; CDR3aa: CASSEEGYNEQFF; CDR3nt: TGTGCCAGCAGCGAGGAGGGATACAATGAGCAGTTCTTC
d_gene: TRBD1; abundance: few; v_gene: TRBV3-1; j_gene: TRBJ2-7; CDR3aa: CASSQGRDRHYEQYF; CDR3nt: TGTGCCAGCAGCCAGGGCCGGGACAGACACTACGAGCAGTACTTC
d_gene: .; abundance: .; v_gene: TRBV20-1; j_gene: TRBJ1-2; CDR3aa: CSARESRGSYGYTF; CDR3nt: TGCAGTGCTAGAGAGTCTAGGGGATCCTATGGCTACACCTTC
d_gene: TRBD2; abundance: .; v_gene: TRBV11-2; j_gene: TRBJ2-3; CDR3aa: CASSLLAGGEDTQYF; CDR3nt: TGTGCCAGCAGCTTATTAGCGGGGGGGGAAGATACGCAGTATTTT
d_gene: .; abundance: few; v_gene: TRBV6-5; j_gene: TRBJ1-2; CDR3aa: CASSRGDMGGYTF; CDR3nt: TGTGCCAGCAGTCGTGGGGATATGGGTGGCTACACCTTC
d_gene: .; abundance: few; v_gene: TRBV3-1; j_gene: TRBJ1-5; CDR3aa: CASSQDSTQNQPQHF; CDR3nt: TGTGCCAGCAGCCAAGATTCCACCCAGAATCAGCCCCAGCATTTT
d_gene: .; abundance: .; v_gene: TRBV28; j_gene: TRBJ2-2; CDR3aa: CASSRPGTPNTGELFF; CDR3nt: TGTGCCAGCAGTAGACCCGGGACTCCGAACACCGGGGAGCTGTTTTTT
d_gene: .; abundance: .; v_gene: TRBV12-3/TRBV12-4; j_gene: TRBJ1-2; CDR3aa: CASSFGRVIRYTF; CDR3nt: TGTGCCAGCAGTTTTGGCAGGGTTATTCGCTACACCTTC
d_gene: TRBD1; abundance: many; v_gene: TRBV12-3/TRBV12-4; j_gene: TRBJ1-3; CDR3aa: CASSPRTGVGNTIYF; CDR3nt: TGTGCCAGCAGTCCCCGGACAGGGGTAGGAAACACCATATATTTT
d_gene: .; abundance: few; v_gene: TRBV7-9; j_gene: TRBJ1-5; CDR3aa: CASSLSGGGSNQPQHF; CDR3nt: TGTGCCAGCAGCTTATCCGGGGGCGGTAGCAATCAGCCCCAGCATTTT
d_gene: TRBD2; abundance: .; v_gene: TRBV19; j_gene: TRBJ2-6; CDR3aa: CAIRGTTSSVLTF; CDR3nt: TGTGCCATTCGAGGGACTACCTCCTCCGTCCTGACTTTC
d_gene: .; abundance: few; v_gene: TRBV24-1; j_gene: TRBJ2-2; CDR3aa: CATSDLSPRRSNTGELFF; CDR3nt: TGTGCCACCAGTGATTTGTCGCCACGGCGATCGAACACCGGGGAGCTGTTTTTT
d_gene: .; abundance: few; v_gene: TRBV12-3/TRBV12-4; j_gene: TRBJ2-5; CDR3aa: CASSLGQGGVETQYF; CDR3nt: TGTGCCAGCAGTTTAGGCCAGGGAGGTGTAGAGACCCAGTACTTC
d_gene: .; abundance: .; v_gene: TRBV5-1; j_gene: TRBJ1-5; CDR3aa: CASRLDTYDQPQHF; CDR3nt: TGCGCCAGCAGACTGGACACCTATGATCAGCCCCAGCATTTT
d_gene: .; abundance: .; v_gene: TRBV29-1; j_gene: TRBJ2-5; CDR3aa: CSERRGGETQYF; CDR3nt: TGCAGCGAACGTAGGGGGGGAGAGACCCAGTACTTC
d_gene: .; abundance: few; v_gene: TRBV24-1; j_gene: TRBJ2-2; CDR3aa: CATSDIAGELFF; CDR3nt: TGTGCCACCAGTGATATTGCCGGGGAGCTGTTTTTT
d_gene: .; abundance: few; v_gene: TRBV9; j_gene: TRBJ2-2; CDR3aa: CASSVGGTNTGELFF; CDR3nt: TGTGCCAGCAGCGTAGGTGGGACTAACACCGGGGAGCTGTTTTTT
d_gene: TRBD2; abundance: .; v_gene: TRBV7-2; j_gene: TRBJ2-1; CDR3aa: CASSLAPAGTYNEQFF; CDR3nt: TGTGCCAGCAGCTTAGCCCCAGCGGGAACCTACAATGAGCAGTTCTTC
d_gene: .; abundance: few; v_gene: TRBV6-5; j_gene: TRBJ1-2; CDR3aa: CASSLDEIYGYTF; CDR3nt: TGTGCCAGCAGCCTCGACGAAATTTATGGCTACACCTTC
d_gene: .; abundance: few; v_gene: TRBV4-2; j_gene: TRBJ1-1; CDR3aa: CASVRDPRDTVAFF; CDR3nt: TGTGCCAGTGTCCGGGACCCTCGGGACACTGTAGCTTTCTTT
d_gene: .; abundance: few; v_gene: TRBV4-3; j_gene: TRBJ1-5; CDR3aa: CASSQSGGPQHF; CDR3nt: TGCGCCAGCAGCCAAAGTGGGGGGCCCCAGCATTTT
d_gene: .; abundance: .; v_gene: TRBV27; j_gene: TRBJ1-4; CDR3aa: CASSWMINEKLFF; CDR3nt: TGTGCCAGCAGTTGGATGATTAATGAAAAACTGTTTTTT
d_gene: TRBD1; abundance: few; v_gene: TRBV18; j_gene: TRBJ2-4; CDR3aa: CASSPGDSLAKNIQYF; CDR3nt: TGTGCCAGCTCACCAGGGGACAGCCTAGCCAAAAACATTCAGTACTTC
d_gene: .; abundance: few; v_gene: TRBV12-3/TRBV12-4; j_gene: TRBJ1-2; CDR3aa: CASTFRGNYGYTF; CDR3nt: TGTGCCAGCACCTTTAGGGGGAACTATGGCTACACCTTC
d_gene: TRBD1; abundance: few; v_gene: TRBV7-2; j_gene: TRBJ2-3; CDR3aa: CASSLPAGGPTDTQYF; CDR3nt: TGTGCCAGCAGCTTACCCGCAGGGGGCCCCACAGATACGCAGTATTTT
d_gene: .; abundance: few; v_gene: TRBV7-9; j_gene: TRBJ1-2; CDR3aa: CASSRLGTGGYTF; CDR3nt: TGTGCCAGCAGCCGGCTGGGTACGGGAGGCTACACCTTC
d_gene: TRBD2; abundance: .; v_gene: TRBV5-1; j_gene: TRBJ2-5; CDR3aa: CASSLETSGTQETQCF; CDR3nt: TGCGCCAGCAGCTTGGAGACTAGCGGGACTCAAGAGACCCAGTGCTTC
d_gene: .; abundance: few; v_gene: TRBV29-1; j_gene: TRBJ2-3; CDR3aa: CSVVPQGAPDTQYF; CDR3nt: TGCAGCGTTGTACCTCAGGGCGCCCCAGATACGCAGTATTTT
d_gene: TRBD2; abundance: few; v_gene: TRBV20-1; j_gene: TRBJ2-1; CDR3aa: CSARGGLGRENDEQFF; CDR3nt: TGCAGTGCTAGAGGGGGCTTAGGGCGGGAGAACGATGAGCAGTTCTTC
d_gene: .; abundance: .; v_gene: TRBV7-3; j_gene: TRBJ2-3; CDR3aa: CASSSTWADTQYF; CDR3nt: TGTGCCAGCAGCTCCACCTGGGCAGATACGCAGTATTTT
d_gene: TRBD2; abundance: .; v_gene: TRBV2; j_gene: TRBJ2-3; CDR3aa: CASSVASGEIDTQYF; CDR3nt: TGTGCCAGCAGTGTTGCTAGCGGGGAGATAGATACGCAGTATTTT
d_gene: TRBD1; abundance: .; v_gene: TRBV10-3; j_gene: TRBJ1-1; CDR3aa: CAISGQGTNTEAFF; CDR3nt: TGTGCCATCAGCGGACAGGGGACGAACACTGAAGCTTTCTTT
d_gene: TRBD2; abundance: many; v_gene: TRBV20-1; j_gene: TRBJ2-3; CDR3aa: CSGERLAYSDTQYF; CDR3nt: TGCAGTGGAGAGAGACTAGCATATTCAGATACGCAGTATTTT